This paragraph reports one TCR beta chain. What this receptor recognizes is not known. No clone much larger than this one lies a single base away; base qualities are absent. FACS was used to sort CD4+ or CD8+ cells into naive T cells (CD45RA+) and memory T cells (CD45RO+). A couple of healthy control subjects provided the T cells used for TCR sequencing. Unstimulated sorted T cell subsets were used as baseline controls for the mixed lymphocyte reactions. The Qiagen DNeasy Blood & Tissue Kit was used to extract genomic DNA. This sample was included in a study of regulatory dendritic cells for organ transplantation (TCRdb year 2017). Concerning the study at large: The TCRbeta repertoires of sorted naive and memory CD4+ and CD8+ T cells were sequenced before and after allostimulation with regulatory or mature dendritic cells.

A multiplexed two-step PCR with Vbeta-specific forward primers and Jbeta-specific reverse primers was used to amplify the TCRbeta CDR3 regions. Through the immunoSEQ service, TCRbeta libraries were sequenced on an Illumina instrument. Turning to the authors' computational methods: IMGT annotation was used to assign V, D and J genes, and synthetic CDR3 analogues were used to correct the counts for multiplex PCR bias. The immunoSEQ Analyzer calculated repertoire clonality as one minus the normalized Shannon entropy. Whether a clone counted as expanded was decided by Fisher's exact test with Benjamini-Hochberg false discovery rate control and a two-tailed cutoff of P<0.01. TCRdb retrieved this table from immuneACCESS and kept in-frame rearrangements only. Not all clones are present; in checked studies, unresolved V genes account for under half, and no reason is known for the remainder. V, J and clone size are taken as reported in that table, and D and trimming were inferred from the DNA itself. Counted in this sample were under 50,000 clones; 75% to 95% of them appeared once. The ten top clones hold over 0.095% of the sample.

Study-wide findings and limitations: Only two subjects were sequenced, and considerable between-individual heterogeneity in the alloreactive memory CD8+ T cell pool was noted by the authors. Naive CD4+ and CD8+ T cells showed highly diverse repertoires, whereas memory cells were less diverse and memory CD8+ cells were the most oligoclonal. Of the resting subsets, memory CD8+ T cells had the largest number of alloreactive TCR clonotypes. Expansion of memory CD8+ clones was induced by allostimulation in both subjects, but more limited expansion appeared to be induced by regulatory dendritic cells than by mature dendritic cells.

Trimming removed 6 bases from V and 3 bases from J; the gene matches leave 18 bases unexplained. The CDR3 starts with the cysteine, ends with the phenylalanine, and has 18 residues. Only the CDR3 DNA is retained, 54 bases long and in frame from the first base. The germline V gene specifies MDHEN as CDR1 and SYDVKM as CDR2. In this chain, TRBV28 is recombined with TRBJ1-2; 8 bases in the middle match TRBD1. This receptor was obtained from a human donor in good health. The sample comprised naive CD8+ T cells from blood. Read against the paper, the sample's cell subset or site label means: CD45RA+ naive T cells. The CDR3 sequence is CASSWGGTGIIVDYGYTF. The nucleotide sequence reads TGTGCCAGCAGCTGGGGCGGGACAGGAATAATAGTGGACTATGGCTACACCTTC.